This T cell receptor beta chain derives from a study of T-cell memory formation after mild COVID-19. Study-level points and caveats: Most CD4+ clones that shrank were in CM and EM, while CD8+ ones turned up in EMRA. Contracting clones from day 15 to 85 showed balanced CD4/CD8; later expanders favored CD4+. Pre-infection memory contained some responding clones, which suggested that cross-reactive memory had joined.

This clonotype was seen more than once but under ten times. The target antigen is unknown. CDR1 and CDR2 (germline): MNHEY, SVGEGT. V dropped 2 bases and J dropped 0 bases, with 15 bases sitting between them. The CDR3 has 17 amino acids. cDNA libraries for TCR alpha and TCR beta, carrying sample barcodes and UMIs, came from 5'RACE with constant-segment primers. TCRdb ran MiXCR on the 5' RACE reads and lists one entry per CDR3 protein. This sample has tens of thousands of distinct CDR3 sequences, with approximately 14% found just once. Sequenced material: PBMCs or a T cell subset sorted from them (not recorded which). The receptor was derived from an adult woman who had mild COVID-19 (a few samples of this study predate the infection). Cell type and time point are not known. This chain connects TRBV6-2 or TRBV6-3 to TRBJ2-3, with TRBD2 as a possible D gene (5 bases). The CDR3 is CASSYPQASPSTDTQYF. CDR3 DNA: TGTGCCAGCAGTTACCCTCAGGCTAGCCCTAGCACAGATACGCAGTATTTT.